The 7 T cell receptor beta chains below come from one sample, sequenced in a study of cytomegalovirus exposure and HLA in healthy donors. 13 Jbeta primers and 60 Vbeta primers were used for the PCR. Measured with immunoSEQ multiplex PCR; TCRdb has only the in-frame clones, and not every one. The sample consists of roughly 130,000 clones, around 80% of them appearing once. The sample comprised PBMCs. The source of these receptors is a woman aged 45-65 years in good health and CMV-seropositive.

The CDR3 nucleotides read TGTGCCAGCAGGGTAAACAGGGGGAACACTGAAGCTTTCTTT. This gives the protein CASRVNRGNTEAFF. The V call is TRBV25-1, the J call TRBJ1-1; 7 nucleotides line up with TRBD1. V lost 6 bases to trimming and J lost 1 base; unmatched junction nucleotides: 5. Germline V gene lookup returns CDR1 MGHDK and CDR2 SYGVNS. This CDR3 comprises 14 residues.

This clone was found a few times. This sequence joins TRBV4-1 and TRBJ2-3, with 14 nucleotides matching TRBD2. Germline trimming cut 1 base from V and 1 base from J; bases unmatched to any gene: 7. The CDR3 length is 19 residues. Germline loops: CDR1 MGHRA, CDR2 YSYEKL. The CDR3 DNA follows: TGCGCCAGCAGCCAAGGGACTAGCGGGGGGCGGGATGGCACAGATACGCAGTATTTT. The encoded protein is CASSQGTSGGRDGTDTQYF.

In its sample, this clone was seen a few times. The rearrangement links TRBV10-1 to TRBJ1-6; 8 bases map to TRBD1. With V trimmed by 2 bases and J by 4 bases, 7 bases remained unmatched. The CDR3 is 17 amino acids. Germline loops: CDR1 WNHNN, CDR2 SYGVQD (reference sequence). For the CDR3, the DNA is TGCGCCAGCAGTGAGGTAGGCCAGGGGGCTTATAATTCACCCCTCCACTTT. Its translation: CASSEVGQGAYNSPLHF.

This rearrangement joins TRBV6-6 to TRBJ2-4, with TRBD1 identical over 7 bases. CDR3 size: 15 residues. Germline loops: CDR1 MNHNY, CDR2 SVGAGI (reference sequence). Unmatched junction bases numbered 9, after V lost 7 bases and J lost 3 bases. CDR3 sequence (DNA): TGTGCCAGCAATACCAACAGGGGAGTCAAAAACATTCAGTACTTC. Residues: CASNTNRGVKNIQYF.

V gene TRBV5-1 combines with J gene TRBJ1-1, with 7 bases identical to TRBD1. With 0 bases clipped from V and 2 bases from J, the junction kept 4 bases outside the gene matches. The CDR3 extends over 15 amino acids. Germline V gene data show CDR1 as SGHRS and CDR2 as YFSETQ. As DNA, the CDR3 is TGCGCCAGCAGCTTGGACAGGGGCCGAAACACTGAAGCTTTCTTT. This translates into CASSLDRGRNTEAFF.

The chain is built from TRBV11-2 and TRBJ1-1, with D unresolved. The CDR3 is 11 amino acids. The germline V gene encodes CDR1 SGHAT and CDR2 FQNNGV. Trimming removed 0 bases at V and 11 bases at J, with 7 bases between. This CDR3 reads CASSLDSSAFF. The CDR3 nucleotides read TGTGCCAGCAGCTTAGATTCTTCGGCTTTCTTT.

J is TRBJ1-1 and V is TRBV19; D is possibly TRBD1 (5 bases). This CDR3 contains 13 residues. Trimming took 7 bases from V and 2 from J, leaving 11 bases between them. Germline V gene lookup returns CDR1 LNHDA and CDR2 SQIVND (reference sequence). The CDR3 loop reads CASIPDRNTEAFF. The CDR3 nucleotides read TGTGCCAGTATTCCCGACAGAAACACTGAAGCTTTCTTT.